The 20 T cell receptor beta chains reported below all come from one sample, sequenced in a study of blood T cell repertoires in COVID-19. TCRdb's copy holds only in-frame clones and misses some; the assay was immunoSEQ multiplex PCR. The profile shows 140,000 or so clones, about 84% of them singletons. The specimen was PBMCs or T cells enriched from blood (not recorded which). The receptors originated from a woman between 18 and 30 years old who had been exposed to COVID-19.

The genes are TRBV12-3 or TRBV12-4 and TRBJ1-2; D possibly corresponds to TRBD1 (5 bases). The CDR3 consists of 11 residues. V was clipped by 8 bases and J by 7 bases, with 11 bases between them. The CDR3 protein is CASWGEGGYTF. For the CDR3, the DNA is TGTGCCAGCTGGGGGGAGGGTGGCTACACCTTC.

In this sample, this clone turned up a few times. The same CDR3 can be traced to other DNA sequences in this sample. The V gene is TRBV27, the J gene TRBJ1-2; D gene uncertain. V lost 3 bases to trimming and J lost 3 bases, with 8 bases between them. The CDR3 totals 13 residues. Germline loops: CDR1 MNHEY, CDR2 SMNVEV (reference sequence). The CDR3 sequence: CASSFSRDYGYTF. As DNA, the CDR3 is TGTGCCAGCAGTTTCTCTAGAGACTATGGCTACACCTTC.

This sequence joins TRBV6-5 and TRBJ1-2; D not resolved. The CDR3 sequence is 14 residues long. Trimming took 2 bases from V and 3 from J, leaving 10 bases between them. Germline loops: CDR1 MNHEY, CDR2 SVGAGI. The CDR3 protein is CASSYVSTDYGYTF. The CDR3 bases are TGTGCCAGCAGTTACGTTAGTACGGACTATGGCTACACCTTC.

The chain combines TRBV5-6 with TRBJ2-5; D may be TRBD1 (6 bases). CDR1 is SGHDT and CDR2 is YYEEEE in the germline V gene. The ends were cut back, 4 bases at V and 6 bases at J, with 13 bases in the middle. This CDR3 region has 13 residues. The CDR3 bases are TGTGCCAGCAGCGGGGGCCGTACACAGACCCAGTACTTC. Its protein is CASSGGRTQTQYF.

This rearrangement joins TRBV24-1 to TRBJ2-3; 7 bases line up with TRBD1. The V segment lost 5 bases and the J segment 1 base; nucleotides outside the gene matches: 11. Looked up from germline, CDR1 is KGHDR and CDR2 is SFDVKD. This CDR3 spans 17 amino acids. The CDR3 bases are TGTGCCACCAGTGCCCCCAGGGGGTCAGGGGGCACAGATACGCAGTATTTT. Protein sequence: CATSAPRGSGGTDTQYF.

The gene calls are TRBV7-9 and TRBJ2-3, with 8 bases identical to TRBD2. The germline V gene encodes CDR1 SEHNR and CDR2 FQNEAQ (reference sequence). V was pared by 3 bases and J by 1 base, with 3 bases of the junction left unmatched. This CDR3 is built from 15 residues. The DNA of the CDR3 is TGTGCCAGCAGCTTCGCGGGAGGAGGCACAGATACGCAGTATTTT. It translates to CASSFAGGGTDTQYF.

This chain connects TRBV30 to TRBJ2-7, with D possibly TRBD2 on 5 matching bases. Trimming stripped 3 bases from V and 6 bases from J, with 18 bases between. CDR1 is GTSNPN, CDR2 SVGIG, per germline (reference sequence). CDR3 size: 14 residues. The CDR3 protein is CAWRGDWETSEQYF. CDR3 nucleotides: TGTGCCTGGAGGGGAGACTGGGAAACGTCCGAGCAGTACTTC.

The genes are TRBV14 and TRBJ2-7, with 9 bases that match TRBD2. V lost 3 bases to trimming and J lost 3 bases; unmatched junction nucleotides: 12. CDR1 and CDR2 from the germline V gene are SGHDN and FVKESK. CDR3 length: 17 residues. DNA of the CDR3: TGTGCCAGCAGCCACCTCCCTGCGGCGGGAGGGCTCTACGAGCAGTACTTC. This gives the protein CASSHLPAAGGLYEQYF.

The chain is built from TRBV5-1 and TRBJ2-7; TRBD2 is a possible D gene (6 bases). CDR1 is SGHRS, CDR2 YFSETQ, per germline. This CDR3 spans 16 amino acids. V was shortened by 0 bases and J by 2 bases, with 15 bases between the two germline ends. CDR3 in amino acids: CASSLVPLASTYEQYF. The DNA for the CDR3 is TGCGCCAGCAGCTTGGTGCCTCTAGCGAGTACCTACGAGCAGTACTTC.

This clone was counted a single time. V usage is TRBV3-1 (or the pseudogene TRBV3-2) and J usage is TRBJ2-4, with 11 nucleotides matching TRBD2. With 1 base clipped from V and 0 bases from J, the junction kept 8 bases outside the gene matches. Germline CDR1 is LGHDT and CDR2 is YNNKEL (reference sequence). This CDR3 has 19 amino acids. The CDR3 reads CASSQAGTSGLLAKNIQYF. Written as DNA, the CDR3 is TGTGCCAGCAGCCAAGCCGGGACTAGCGGTCTCCTAGCCAAAAACATTCAGTACTTC.

This clone was observed once. The gene calls are TRBV5-1 and TRBJ2-6; TRBD1 might be the D (6 bases). Per germline, CDR1 SGHRS and CDR2 YFSETQ. V was trimmed by 0 bases and J by 0 bases, leaving 16 bases between them. The CDR3 runs to 19 residues. The DNA for the CDR3 is TGCGCCAGCAGCTTGGGGCAGGGGTGGATTTTCTCTGGGGCCAACGTCCTGACTTTC. Translated: CASSLGQGWIFSGANVLTF. Together with reference TRBV5-1 and TRBJ2-6, the CDR3 gives the full variable domain: KAGVTQTPRYLIKTRGQQVTLSCSPISGHRSVSWYQQTPGQGLQFLFEYFSETQRNKGNFPGRFSGRQFSNSRSEMNVSTLELGDSALYLCASSLGQGWIFSGANVLTFGAGSRLTVL.

V gene TRBV19 combines with J gene TRBJ2-1; 7 bases align to TRBD2. V lost 4 bases, J lost 4 bases, and 7 bases stayed unmatched. This CDR3 is built from 15 residues. Germline lookup yields CDR1 LNHDA and CDR2 SQIVND (reference sequence). The chain's CDR3 is CASSRISGKYNEQFF. The CDR3 region has the DNA TGTGCCAGTAGTAGAATCAGCGGGAAGTACAATGAGCAGTTCTTC.

The V and J genes are TRBV27 and TRBJ2-1, with TRBD1 as a possible D gene (5 bases). This CDR3 is built from 15 residues. V lost 3 bases to trimming and J lost 4 bases, with 13 bases between them. Germline values: CDR1 MNHEY, CDR2 SMNVEV (reference sequence). The CDR3 region is CASSLAQGLYNEQFF. In nucleotides, the CDR3 is TGTGCCAGCAGTTTGGCGCAGGGTTTGTACAATGAGCAGTTCTTC.

The chain recombines TRBV7-9 with TRBJ1-1; 10 positions match TRBD1. V dropped 5 bases and J dropped 5; count of bases not matched to a gene: 5. The CDR3 runs to 14 residues. The V gene's germline CDR1 is SEHNR and CDR2 FQNEAQ (reference sequence). CDR3 nucleotides: TGTGCCAGCAGCCCGGACAGGGGGACGACTGAAGCTTTCTTT. Amino acid sequence: CASSPDRGTTEAFF.

Note on this clone: One end of the junction fails to match germline, which may point to a read error. The chain carries TRBV19 and TRBJ1-2; the match to TRBD1 covers 12 bases. CDR3 length: 16 amino acids. Germline V gives CDR1 LNHDA, CDR2 SQIVND (reference sequence). This chain's CDR3 is CASSPGQGASNSGYTF. DNA for the CDR3: TGTGCCAGCTCCCCGGGACAGGGGGCCTCCAACTCTGGCTACACCTTC.

The chain links TRBV18 to TRBJ2-7; 9 positions agree with TRBD2. CDR1 is KGHSH and CDR2 is LQKENI in the germline V gene. V was clipped by 2 bases and J by 5 bases; unmatched bases: 4. The CDR3 is 14 residues long. The CDR3 DNA is TGTGCCAGCTCACCAGCGGGAGGGCTCGACGAGCAGTACTTC. Translated: CASSPAGGLDEQYF.

This clone was seen a handful of times. The chain has TRBV27 and TRBJ1-2; TRBD1 is a possible D gene (5 bases). CDR3 length: 13 residues. V dropped 5 bases and J dropped 5 bases, with 12 bases sitting between them. Germline CDR1 is MNHEY and CDR2 is SMNVEV (reference sequence). The CDR3 spells CASSPQDKYGYTF. For the CDR3, the DNA is TGTGCCAGCAGTCCGCAGGACAAGTATGGCTACACCTTC.

This sequence joins TRBV9 and TRBJ2-7; D is undetermined. V was trimmed by 0 bases and J by 4 bases, leaving 11 bases between them. The CDR3 sequence is 14 residues long. The germline V gene has CDR1 SGDLS and CDR2 YYNGEE. The CDR3 loop reads CASSVDTRGYEQYF. In DNA, the CDR3 is TGTGCCAGCAGCGTAGATACCCGAGGATACGAGCAGTACTTC.

The gene calls are TRBV7-8 and TRBJ1-3; maybe TRBD1 (6 bases). CDR3 length: 17 residues. Germline V gene data show CDR1 as SGHVS and CDR2 as FQNEAQ. With 2 bases removed from V and 1 base from J, the gap between germline ends came to 15 bases. The CDR3 bases are TGTGCCAGCAGCTTAACGAGGGGGACGAAGTCTGGAAACACCATATATTTT. It is translated as CASSLTRGTKSGNTIYF.

V is TRBV30 and J is TRBJ2-3, with 7 bases fitting TRBD1. The CDR3 covers 14 residues. The J segment lost 4 bases and the V segment lost 3 bases, leaving 7 bases of the junction unmatched. Germline V gene lookup returns CDR1 GTSNPN and CDR2 SVGIG (reference sequence). CDR3 coding DNA: TGTGCCTGGAGCACCGGACAGGCCTCAGATACGCAGTATTTT. Its protein is CAWSTGQASDTQYF.